This T cell receptor beta chain was sequenced in a study of blood T cell repertoires in COVID-19 (dated by TCRdb to 2018 to 2021). The study in broad terms: Samples from collaborators originated in the United States, Italy and Spain and spanned both the acute and convalescent phases of COVID-19. Samples were obtained from the ongoing ImmuneRACE study (first 160 participants) and from some 1,200 subjects provided by 6 global collaborators. Where available, HLA class I and class II types were taken from metadata supplied by the sample provider and were not determined by assay-based typing. The repertoires were released in a freely available public database meant as a resource for research on the immune response to SARS-CoV-2. The prospective study material was composed of cDNA or gDNA derived from T cells, B-cell-depleted T cells, or PBMCs. The sample metadata nearly always contained a de-identified subject ID, COVID-19 status, age in years and sex. Deeply sampled blood TCRbeta repertoires from subjects exposed to, actively infected with, or recovered from COVID-19 were included in the dataset.

Points on this clone: Its antigen remains unidentified. Nothing much larger sits one base from this clone, and base qualities are not available.

Overall study results and their limits: Clinical and demographic metadata were provided uncurated, with the amount varying by source and participant.

The immunoSEQ Assay, a bias-controlled multiplex PCR, was used to amplify TCRbeta CDR3 regions from genomic DNA. In the paper's pipeline: The number of nucleated cells in each sample was estimated from the amplification of reference gene primers within the assay. To quantify the absolute abundance of each unique TCRbeta CDR3 rearrangement, sequence reads were collapsed and filtered. For each sample, productive Simpson clonality was calculated by taking the square root of Simpson's diversity index across productive rearrangements. TCRdb holds this immuneACCESS table with in-frame rearrangements only. Some clones are missing; in checked studies, unresolved V genes explain under half, and the rest has no known cause. V, J and clone size derive from that table, while D and trimming were established from the DNA sequence. For this sample there are some 130,000 clones; 70% to 85% appear just once. Approximately 10% of the sample is held by the ten biggest clonotypes.

Another Seattle source contributed samples from volunteer blood donors who had recovered from COVID-19. Each collaborating institution followed its own protocols to collect whole blood in K2EDTA tubes. For TCRbeta analysis, collaborator samples were shipped as frozen whole blood, as isolated PBMCs, or as DNA extracted from either sample type. The sequencing input was peripheral blood. The sequence derives from a man aged 55 to 70 who had recovered from COVID-19.

The DNA sequence is as follows: TGTGCCAGCAGTTCCTCGACAGGGGGCCTATTTGGCTACACCTTC. It translates as CASSSSTGGLFGYTF. The rearranged segments are TRBV6-2 or TRBV6-3 and TRBJ1-2, with TRBD1 identical over 10 junction bases. The CDR3 spans 15 residues, from the cysteine through the phenylalanine. The sequence is cut down to CDR3 DNA, 45 bases in frame from base 1. The germline V gene gives CDR1 as MNHEY and CDR2 as SVGEGT. Germline trimming: 4 bases from V, 7 bases from J; junction bases outside gene matches: 9.